This T cell receptor beta chain was recorded in a study of cytomegalovirus exposure and HLA in healthy donors. The PCR made use of 60 Vbeta and 13 Jbeta primers. Sequencing used immunoSEQ multiplex PCR; TCRdb keeps in-frame clones, though not all of them. The repertoire holds around 150,000 clones, with about four fifths as singletons. The sequencing input was PBMCs. The receptor was derived from a man between 45 and 60 years old in good health and CMV-seropositive.

CDR3 loop: CASSFFRPGLAGVTYEQYF. The CDR3 nucleotides are TGTGCCAGCAGCTTCTTTAGGCCGGGACTAGCGGGAGTCACGTACGAGCAGTACTTC. The rearrangement uses TRBV11-2 and TRBJ2-7; 14 bases map to TRBD2. The CDR3 totals 19 residues. The V gene's germline CDR1 is SGHAT and CDR2 FQNNGV. After removal of 3 bases from V and 4 bases from J, the junction contained 14 bases not matched to a gene.